The 14 T cell receptor beta chains reported below all come from one sample, sequenced in a study of beta chain features in type 1 diabetes. All of the isolated RNA was reverse transcribed, so expressed TCRB transcripts were sequenced. The assay was immunoSEQ multiplex PCR, and TCRdb's table has in-frame clones only and misses some. The sample yields 500,000 to 700,000 clones, around 16% seen once. Sequencing input: naive CD4+ T cells from blood. The origin of the receptors is a man aged 18 to 35 in good health.

The V and J genes are TRBV9 and TRBJ2-5; D is tentatively TRBD1 or TRBD2 (5 bases each). The CDR3 totals 15 residues. Trimming removed 0 bases from V and 7 bases from J, with 16 bases in between. The germline gives CDR1 SGDLS, CDR2 YYNGEE. CDR3 DNA: TGTGCCAGCAGCGTAGCTTCGGGTTTTGGGGGGACCCAGTACTTC. Translating gives CASSVASGFGGTQYF.

Worth noting for this clone: The sample contains more than one DNA sequence encoding this CDR3. The chain is built from TRBV7-9 and TRBJ2-3, with unresolved D. The V and J ends lost 5 bases and 0 bases respectively, with 3 bases between them. Germline V gene data show CDR1 as SEHNR and CDR2 as FQNEAQ (reference sequence). This CDR3 is 12 amino acids long. Here the CDR3 reads CASSRSTDTQYF. In nucleotides, the CDR3 is TGTGCCAGCAGCCGTAGCACAGATACGCAGTATTTT.

This clone appeared a few times. This chain connects TRBV7-3 to TRBJ1-2; 8 bases agree with TRBD1. Germline V CDR1 and CDR2: SGHTA, FQGTGA. This CDR3 region has 16 residues. The V segment lost 5 bases and the J segment 7 bases; nucleotides outside the gene matches: 15. The CDR3 DNA reads as TGTGCCAGCAGCGACATGCCGGGACAGGCTTCGGGTGGCTACACCTTC. Residues: CASSDMPGQASGGYTF.

This chain connects TRBV2 to TRBJ2-7; 8 bases line up with TRBD1. The junction had 4 bases not matched to a gene; V was cut back by 2 bases and J by 4 bases. Germline CDR1 SNHLY, CDR2 FYNNEI. This CDR3 spans 14 amino acids. Written as DNA, the CDR3 is TGTGCCAGCAGTGAAAGGCAGGGGGCATACGAGCAGTACTTC. Translated, it gives CASSERQGAYEQYF.

This clone was seen a handful of times. The chain joins TRBV5-1 to TRBJ2-7; TRBD2 matches at 11 bases. After removal of 5 bases from V and 4 bases from J, the junction contained 8 bases not matched to a gene. Germline V gene data show CDR1 as SGHRS and CDR2 as YFSETQ. The CDR3 is made up of 15 amino acids. The CDR3 nucleotides are TGCGCCAGCAGGAATGGGACTAGCGGATTGTACGAGCAGTACTTC. Protein: CASRNGTSGLYEQYF.

This clone came up many times. The chain employs TRBV7-9 and TRBJ2-1, with D hard to call. Germline CDR1 reads SEHNR; CDR2 reads FQNEAQ (reference sequence). The V end was cut by 6 bases, the J end by 7 bases, with 10 bases between. There are 12 residues in the CDR3. CDR3 residues: CASRRFRNEQFF. The CDR3 DNA sequence: TGTGCCAGCAGGCGATTTCGGAATGAGCAGTTCTTC.

This clone was observed a few times. This rearrangement joins TRBV28 to TRBJ2-7, with D possibly being TRBD1 or TRBD2 (6 bases each). The CDR3 has 14 residues. Germline V gene sequence: CDR1 MDHEN, CDR2 SYDVKM. Trimming took 1 base from V and 4 from J, leaving 11 bases between them. As DNA, the CDR3 is TGTGCCAGCAGTTTATCCGTAGGGGGGTACGAGCAGTACTTC. It encodes CASSLSVGGYEQYF.

This clone has a handful of counts. This chain connects TRBV7-2 to TRBJ1-3; 9 positions match TRBD1. V trimming: 4 bases; J trimming: 4 bases; junction bases outside the gene matches: 8. Germline V gives CDR1 SGHTA, CDR2 FQGNSA. The CDR3 covers 16 residues. CDR3 region: CASSWPTGGTGNTIYF. As DNA, the CDR3 is TGTGCCAGCAGCTGGCCGACAGGGGGAACGGGAAACACCATATATTTT.

The chain uses TRBV6-1 and TRBJ1-4; the D is unclear. The germline gives CDR1 MNHNS, CDR2 SASEGT. CDR3 size: 13 residues. The V end was cut by 4 bases, the J end by 8 bases, with 11 bases between. The CDR3 DNA reads as TGTGCCAGCAGTGGGGTCATTCGGGAAAAACTGTTTTTT. Its translation: CASSGVIREKLFF.

This clone showed up just a few times. This chain links TRBV29-1 with TRBJ2-7; TRBD1 is a possible D gene (5 bases). Trimming took 8 bases from V and 4 from J, leaving 15 bases between them. Per germline, CDR1 SQVTM and CDR2 ANQGSEA. CDR3 size: 12 residues. The CDR3 coding sequence is TGCAGCACCCAAACAGGAGTTTACGAGCAGTACTTC. Amino acid sequence: CSTQTGVYEQYF.

This clone was counted many times. This sample also contains other DNA sequences that code for the same CDR3. This chain connects TRBV5-1 to TRBJ2-7; D is uncertain. This CDR3 has 11 amino acids. Germline-derived CDR1 and CDR2 are SGHRS and YFSETQ. The germline V and J ends were trimmed by 0 bases and 3 bases, with 1 base remaining between them. The CDR3 sequence: CASSLDYEQYF. The CDR3 DNA is TGCGCCAGCAGCTTGGACTACGAGCAGTACTTC.

This clone was observed a handful of times. At one boundary the junction diverges from the germline segment, which might be a read error. This rearrangement joins TRBV23-1 to TRBJ2-2; the match to TRBD1 covers 7 bases. TRBV23-1 is classed as an ORF, of uncertain function. CDR3 size: 16 residues. CDR3 region: CASSQSDREGTGEPFF. CDR3 bases: TGCGCCAGCAGTCAATCAGACAGGGAAGGGACCGGGGAGCCGTTTTTT.

Worth noting for this clone: Different DNA sequences within this sample yield the same CDR3. This chain uses TRBV7-2 with TRBJ2-5; 9 bases are shared with TRBD1. V was clipped by 1 base and J by 5 bases; unmatched bases: 2. The length of the CDR3 is 14 residues. The germline gives CDR1 SGHTA, CDR2 FQGNSA. DNA for the CDR3: TGTGCCAGCAGCTTAGACAGGGGGCGGGAGACCCAGTACTTC. Translated, it gives CASSLDRGRETQYF. The variable domain in full, with the rest retrieved from reference TRBV7-2 and TRBJ2-5, is GAGVSQSPSNKVTEKGKDVELRCDPISGHTALYWYRQSLGQGLEFLIYFQGNSAPDKSGLPSDRFSAERTGGSVSTLTIQRTQQEDSAVYLCASSLDRGRETQYFGPGTRLLVL.

The CDR3 loop is CASTLGGQGNEQYF. CDR3 in DNA: TGTGCCAGCACCCTCGGGGGGCAGGGGAACGAGCAGTACTTC. The V call is TRBV28, the J call TRBJ2-7; possibly TRBD2 for D (7 bases). This CDR3 region has 14 residues. CDR1 MDHEN and CDR2 SYDVKM come from the germline V gene. Trimming pared 7 bases from V and 5 bases from J, leaving 18 bases between.